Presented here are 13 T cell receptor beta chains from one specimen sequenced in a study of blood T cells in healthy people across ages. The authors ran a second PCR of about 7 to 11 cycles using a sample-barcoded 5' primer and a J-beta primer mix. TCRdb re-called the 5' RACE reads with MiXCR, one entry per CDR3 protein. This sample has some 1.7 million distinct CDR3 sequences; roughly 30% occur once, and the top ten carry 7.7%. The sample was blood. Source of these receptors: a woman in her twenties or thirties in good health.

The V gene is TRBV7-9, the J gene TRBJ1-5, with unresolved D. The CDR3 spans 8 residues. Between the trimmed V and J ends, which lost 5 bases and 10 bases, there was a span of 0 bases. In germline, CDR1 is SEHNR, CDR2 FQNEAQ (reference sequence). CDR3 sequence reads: CASSPQHF. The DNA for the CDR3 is TGTGCCAGCAGCCCCCAGCATTTT.

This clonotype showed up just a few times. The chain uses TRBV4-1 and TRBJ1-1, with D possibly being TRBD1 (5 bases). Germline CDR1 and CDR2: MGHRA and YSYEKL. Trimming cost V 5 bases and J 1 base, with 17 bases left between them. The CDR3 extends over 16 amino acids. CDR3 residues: CASSSQGGVTNTEAFF. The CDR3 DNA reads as TGCGCCAGCAGCTCCCAGGGCGGGGTCACGAACACTGAAGCTTTCTTT.

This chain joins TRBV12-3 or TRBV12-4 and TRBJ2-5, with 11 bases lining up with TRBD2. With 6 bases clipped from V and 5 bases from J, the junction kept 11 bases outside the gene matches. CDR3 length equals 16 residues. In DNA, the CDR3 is TGTGCCAGCAGCAAATTAGCGGGGGGGCCTCGGGAGACCCAGTACTTC. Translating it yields CASSKLAGGPRETQYF.

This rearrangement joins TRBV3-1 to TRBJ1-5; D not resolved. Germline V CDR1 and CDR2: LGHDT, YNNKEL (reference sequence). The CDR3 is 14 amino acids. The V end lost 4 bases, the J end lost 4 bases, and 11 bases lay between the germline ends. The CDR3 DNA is TGTGCCAGCAGCCCACACTTGGGGAATCAGCCCCAGCATTTT. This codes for CASSPHLGNQPQHF.

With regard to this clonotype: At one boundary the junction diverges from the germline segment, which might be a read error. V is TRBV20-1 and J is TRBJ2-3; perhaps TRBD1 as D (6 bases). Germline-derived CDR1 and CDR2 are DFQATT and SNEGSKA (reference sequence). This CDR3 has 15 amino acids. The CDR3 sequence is CSARPWDTSTDTRYF. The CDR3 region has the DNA TGCAGTGCTAGACCATGGGACACAAGCACAGATACGCGGTATTTT.

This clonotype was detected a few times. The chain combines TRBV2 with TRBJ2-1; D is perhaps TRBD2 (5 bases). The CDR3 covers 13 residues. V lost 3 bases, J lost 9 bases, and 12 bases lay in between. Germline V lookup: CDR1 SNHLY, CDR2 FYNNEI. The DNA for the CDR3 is TGTGCCAGCAGTGACCTCCCCGGGGTTGAGCAGTTCTTC. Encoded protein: CASSDLPGVEQFF.

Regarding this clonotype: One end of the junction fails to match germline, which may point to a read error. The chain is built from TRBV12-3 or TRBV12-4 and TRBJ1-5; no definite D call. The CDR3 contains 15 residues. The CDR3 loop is CASSSSRHGNQPQHF. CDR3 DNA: TGTGCCAGCAGCTCCTCGAGGCATGGCAATCAACCCCAGCATTTT.

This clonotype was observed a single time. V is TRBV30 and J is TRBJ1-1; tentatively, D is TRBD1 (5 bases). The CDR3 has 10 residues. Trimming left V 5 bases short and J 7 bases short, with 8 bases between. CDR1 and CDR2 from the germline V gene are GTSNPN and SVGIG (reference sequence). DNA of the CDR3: TGTGCCTGGGGGGACGGTGAAGCTTTCTTT. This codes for CAWGDGEAFF.

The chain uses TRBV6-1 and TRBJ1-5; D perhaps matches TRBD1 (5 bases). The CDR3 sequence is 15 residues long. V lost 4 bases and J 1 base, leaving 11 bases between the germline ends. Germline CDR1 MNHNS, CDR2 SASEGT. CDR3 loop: CASSAGRMSNQPQHF. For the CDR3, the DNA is TGTGCCAGCAGTGCGGGACGGATGAGCAATCAGCCCCAGCATTTT.

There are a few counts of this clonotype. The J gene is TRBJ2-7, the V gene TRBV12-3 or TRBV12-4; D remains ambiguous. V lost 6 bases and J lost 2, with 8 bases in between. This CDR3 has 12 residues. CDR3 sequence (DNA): TGTGCCAGCAGCCGTTTTACCTACGAGCAGTACTTC. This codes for CASSRFTYEQYF.

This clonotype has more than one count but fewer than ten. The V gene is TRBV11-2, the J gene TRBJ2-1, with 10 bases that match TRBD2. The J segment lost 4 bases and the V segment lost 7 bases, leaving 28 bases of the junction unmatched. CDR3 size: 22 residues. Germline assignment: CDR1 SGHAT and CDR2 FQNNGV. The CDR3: CASNFPQSGTSETVSRYNEQFF. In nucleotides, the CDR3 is TGTGCCAGCAACTTCCCCCAAAGTGGGACTAGCGAGACGGTTAGTCGATACAATGAGCAGTTCTTC.

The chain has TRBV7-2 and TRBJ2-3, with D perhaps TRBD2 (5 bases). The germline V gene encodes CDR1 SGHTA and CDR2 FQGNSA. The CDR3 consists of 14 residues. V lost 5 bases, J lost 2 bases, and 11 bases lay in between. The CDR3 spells CASSTERNTDTQYF. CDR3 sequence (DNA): TGTGCCAGCAGCACGGAGCGGAACACAGATACGCAGTATTTT.

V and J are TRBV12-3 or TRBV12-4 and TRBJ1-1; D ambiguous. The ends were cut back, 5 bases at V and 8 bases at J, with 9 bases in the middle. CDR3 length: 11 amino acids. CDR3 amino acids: CASSLLEEAFF. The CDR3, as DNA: TGTGCCAGCAGTCTACTAGAAGAAGCTTTCTTT.